This TCR beta chain was captured in a study of vaccination and CD4 T cells after COVID-19. Study-wide context: In the convalescent cohort, there were six males and four females, two of them Hispanic.

CDR3 length: 12 residues. Germline V gene sequence: CDR1 MDHEN, CDR2 SYDVKM. Trimming shortened V by 6 bases and J by 2 bases, and 5 bases separated the two germline ends. Cultured CD4+ T-cell DNA underwent Oncomine TCR Beta short-read sequencing. The authors extracted genomic DNA from cultured CD4+ T cells. TCRdb re-called the PCR reads through MiXCR, storing one row per CDR3 protein. The profile shows 9,500 to 10,000 distinct CDR3 sequences, roughly 70% of them singletons. In the case of this clonotype: Its antigen remains unidentified.

The sample's treatment: roughly 10-day PBMC culture with coronavirus spike peptide pools or control peptides (ViraFEST assay). Sequencing input: CD4+ T cells from blood, cultured in vitro. The receptor comes from a human donor who had recovered from COVID-19. This chain links TRBV28 with TRBJ2-1; D not certain. CDR3 DNA sequence: TGTGCCAGCAGGCCCCCCTACAATGAGCAGTTCTTC. The encoded protein is CASRPPYNEQFF.